The rows below give T cell receptor beta chains drawn from one sample of a study of blood T cell repertoires in COVID-19. The protocol was immunoSEQ multiplex PCR, while the TCRdb copy is restricted to in-frame clones and leaves out a portion. The table includes about 170,000 clones, more than 85% detected once. Sequencing was performed on PBMCs or T cells enriched from blood (not recorded which). The origin of the receptors is a woman in her forties or fifties who had recovered from COVID-19. Each CDR3 is given with its conserved first and last residue. A D gene is named only where the DNA matches it firmly. Rows may omit the clone size; those that give it use once, few, many or a size class.

V gene,clone size,J gene,D gene,CDR3 DNA,CDR3 protein
TRBV7-2,.,TRBJ2-1,.,TGTGCCAGCAGCTTTAGGCCGAGCGGCGATGAGCAGTTCTTC,CASSFRPSGDEQFF
TRBV7-3,.,TRBJ2-3,.,TGTGCCAGCAGCTTAGGGGGGAGTGCAGATACGCAGTATTTT,CASSLGGSADTQYF
TRBV4-2,.,TRBJ2-4,.,TGTGCCAGCAGCCAAGAGGCTAGTCTCCAAAACATTCAGTACTTC,CASSQEASLQNIQYF
TRBV5-1,.,TRBJ2-3,TRBD2,TGCGCCAGCAGCATGGGACTAGTTCCCGCAGATACGCAGTATTTT,CASSMGLVPADTQYF
TRBV19,.,TRBJ1-2,TRBD1,TGTGCCAGTAGTGACATCACCGGGACAGGGATTCCATCTAACTATGGCTACACCTTC,CASSDITGTGIPSNYGYTF
TRBV5-1,.,TRBJ2-7,TRBD2,TGCGCCAGCAGCTTTGCATATGCCGGGGCGGGGGACGAGCAGTACTTC,CASSFAYAGAGDEQYF
TRBV7-9,few,TRBJ2-1,TRBD2,TGTGCCAGCAGCGGAGAGGGGACTAGCGGGATAGGCGTGCAGTTCTTC,CASSGEGTSGIGVQFF
TRBV6-2/TRBV6-3,.,TRBJ1-6,.,TGTGCCAGCAGTTACTCAGGCTTCCACAGCTCCTATAATTCACCCCTCCACTTT,CASSYSGFHSSYNSPLHF
TRBV12-3/TRBV12-4,.,TRBJ1-4,.,TGTGCCAGCAGTCCGAGTGAAAAACTGTTTTTT,CASSPSEKLFF
TRBV2,.,TRBJ2-1,TRBD2,TGTGCCAGCACGCGGCGGGAGGGCCGCAGAAACAATGAGCAGTTCTTC,CASTRREGRRNNEQFF
TRBV6-5,.,TRBJ1-2,TRBD1,TGTGCCAGCAGGGGGACAGGAGCCTATGGCTACACCTTC,CASRGTGAYGYTF
TRBV7-9,once,TRBJ2-7,.,TGTGCCAGCAGCTCCTCCCTCCCAACGGTCGACGAGCAGTACTTC,CASSSSLPTVDEQYF
TRBV9,.,TRBJ2-3,.,TGTGCCAGCAGCCCCGGCCAGGGGAGGGTCGATACGCAGTATTTT,CASSPGQGRVDTQYF
TRBV5-1,.,TRBJ2-7,.,TGCGCCAGCAGCTTGGACACCTGGGGCCCCTACGAGCAGTACTTC,CASSLDTWGPYEQYF
TRBV7-9,few,TRBJ1-2,.,TGTGCCAGCAGCTTAGGCGGCAGGTATTCGGGAGGCTACACCTTC,CASSLGGRYSGGYTF
TRBV7-8,.,TRBJ2-7,.,TGTGCCAGCAGCTTTTCCAGCGGTTACGAGCAGTACTTC,CASSFSSGYEQYF
TRBV7-2,.,TRBJ1-1,.,TGTGCCAGCAGCCAATGGTACGGGGGGTCGATTAACACTGAAGCTTTCTTT,CASSQWYGGSINTEAFF
TRBV7-2,.,TRBJ2-2,.,TGTGCCAGCAGCTTACGGACAGTTAGGGGGACCGGGGAGCTGTTTTTT,CASSLRTVRGTGELFF
TRBV7-2,.,TRBJ2-2,.,TGTGCCAGCAGTCGTAGCTTACTCGGGGAGCTGTTTTTT,CASSRSLLGELFF
TRBV7-9,.,TRBJ1-4,.,TGTGCCAGCAGCTTAGCGTGGGGCAGGGATAATGAAAAACTGTTTTTT,CASSLAWGRDNEKLFF
TRBV3-1/TRBV3-2,.,TRBJ1-6,TRBD1,TGTGCCAGCAGCCAGGTACCGGGACAGGGGAATTCACCCCTCCACTTT,CASSQVPGQGNSPLHF
TRBV5-5,.,TRBJ2-7,TRBD1,TGTGCCAGCAGCTTGGTAGGGACAGGGACCTACGAGCAGTACTTC,CASSLVGTGTYEQYF
TRBV20-1,.,TRBJ2-4,TRBD2,TGCAGTGCTAGTCCAAGGGCTAGCGGGGGGAAAAACATTCAGTACTTC,CSASPRASGGKNIQYF
TRBV30,.,TRBJ2-7,TRBD2,TGTGCCTGGAGTGGGACTAGTCATCTCGAGCAGTACTTC,CAWSGTSHLEQYF
TRBV19,.,TRBJ2-1,.,TGTGCCAGTAGTATGCAGGGTGTCTACAATGAGCAGTTCTTC,CASSMQGVYNEQFF
TRBV5-5,once,TRBJ1-2,TRBD1,TGTGCCAGCAGCTTGGGAGGGACAGGGAAGGGCTACACCTTC,CASSLGGTGKGYTF
TRBV28,.,TRBJ1-6,TRBD1,TGTGCCAGCAGCCTTATGACAGGGTCGGGTAATTCACCCCTCCACTTT,CASSLMTGSGNSPLHF
TRBV7-8,.,TRBJ2-5,.,TGTGCCAGCAGATCTCACCCCCGGACTATGATTCGGACCCAGTACTTC,CASRSHPRTMIRTQYF
TRBV5-1,.,TRBJ1-3,.,TGCGCCAGCAGCTTGGTTCAGACCACAGGGTCGGCTGGAAACACCATATATTTT,CASSLVQTTGSAGNTIYF
TRBV2,.,TRBJ2-1,TRBD2,TGTGCCAGCAGGGCGGAGCCAGCGGGGTTCAATGAGCAGTTCTTC,CASRAEPAGFNEQFF
TRBV3-1/TRBV3-2,.,TRBJ2-2,.,TGTGCCAGCAGCCAAGGCCCAGGGGGGACCGGGGAGCTGTTTTTT,CASSQGPGGTGELFF
TRBV27,.,TRBJ2-7,TRBD2,TGTGCCAGCAGTGCTAGCGGAAACCTCTACGAGCAGTACTTC,CASSASGNLYEQYF
TRBV5-1,.,TRBJ1-3,.,TGCGCCAGCAGCTTGGCACCGACAGGAGGCGGAAACACCATATATTTT,CASSLAPTGGGNTIYF
TRBV5-6,.,TRBJ1-5,.,TGTGCCAGCAGCTCCACAGTATATATGGACAATAGCAATCAGCCCCAGCATTTT,CASSSTVYMDNSNQPQHF
TRBV7-2,.,TRBJ1-2,TRBD1,TGTGCCAGCAGCCCAGACAGGGGCCTGAACTATGGCTACACCTTC,CASSPDRGLNYGYTF
TRBV19,.,TRBJ2-7,TRBD1,TGTGCCAGTAGTACCAGACAGGGGGCATCTTACGAGCAGTACTTC,CASSTRQGASYEQYF
TRBV3-1/TRBV3-2,once,TRBJ2-1,TRBD2,TGTGCCAGCAGCCATTTTGGCGGGAGCTCCTACAATGAGCAGTTCTTC,CASSHFGGSSYNEQFF
TRBV11-2,few,TRBJ2-7,.,TGTGCCAGCAGCTTGGTAGGGACACCTTCCTACGAGCAGTACTTC,CASSLVGTPSYEQYF
TRBV5-8,once,TRBJ1-5,.,TGTGCCAGCAGCTGGGGGGGCAGGTCGCGTTTT,CASSWGGRSRF
TRBV28,.,TRBJ2-5,TRBD1,TGTGCCAGCAGTTTACCAGGGGGAGTCCAAGAGACCCAGTACTTC,CASSLPGGVQETQYF
TRBV5-4,.,TRBJ2-2,TRBD2,TGTGCCAGCAGCCCAGGCGGGGGGACGAACACCGGGGAGCTGTTTTTT,CASSPGGGTNTGELFF
TRBV4-1,.,TRBJ2-1,TRBD2,TGCGCCAGCAGCCAGAGCCTAGCGGGAGGGCCTAGTGAGCAGTTCTTC,CASSQSLAGGPSEQFF
TRBV21-1,once,TRBJ2-7,.,TGTGCCAGCAGATCTTTAGCGGGAGCGGTAAAAGAGCAGTACTTC,CASRSLAGAVKEQYF
TRBV4-2,once,TRBJ2-1,.,TGTGCCAGCAGCCAATCCGCCGGGAGCTCCTACAATGAGCAGTTCTTC,CASSQSAGSSYNEQFF
TRBV7-9,.,TRBJ2-7,.,TGTGCCAGCAGCACACAGGGCTACGAGCAGTACTTC,CASSTQGYEQYF
TRBV7-2,.,TRBJ2-1,TRBD2,TGTGCCAGCAGCTTAGATTTCGTAGGGACTAGCGGGATATTTTTCTTC,CASSLDFVGTSGIFFF
TRBV19,.,TRBJ2-2,.,TGTGCCAGTAGTATTGCCAGTCAGAACACCGGGGAGCTGTTTTTT,CASSIASQNTGELFF
TRBV18,once,TRBJ2-3,.,TGTGCCAGCTCTCGACAGGACCGAGATACGCAGTATTTT,CASSRQDRDTQYF
TRBV28,few,TRBJ1-4,.,TGTGCCAGCAGTTTAAGGCAGGCGCTTAATGAAAAACTGTTTTTT,CASSLRQALNEKLFF
TRBV27,.,TRBJ2-1,TRBD2,TGTGCCAGCAGTTTAAATTGGGCGGGGGGCTCCTACAATGAGCAGTTCTTC,CASSLNWAGGSYNEQFF